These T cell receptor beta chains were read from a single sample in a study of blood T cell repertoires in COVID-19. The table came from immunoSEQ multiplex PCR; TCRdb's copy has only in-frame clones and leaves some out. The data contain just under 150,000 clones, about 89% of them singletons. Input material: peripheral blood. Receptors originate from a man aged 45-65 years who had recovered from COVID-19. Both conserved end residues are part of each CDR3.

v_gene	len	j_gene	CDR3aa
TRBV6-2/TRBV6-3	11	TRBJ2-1	CASSQNNEQFF
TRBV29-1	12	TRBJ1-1	CSPGWEGTEAFF
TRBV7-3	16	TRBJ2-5	CASSKGLAGIGETQYF
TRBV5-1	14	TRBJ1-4	CASSEGQRNEKLFF
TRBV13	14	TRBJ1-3	CASRGQSSGNTIYF
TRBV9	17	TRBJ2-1	CASSVEWRGSIGNEQFF
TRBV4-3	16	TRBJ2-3	CASTEGRGNIGDTQYF
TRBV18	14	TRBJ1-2	CASSPGRDTDGYTF
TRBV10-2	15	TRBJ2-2	CASREGGFRTGELFF
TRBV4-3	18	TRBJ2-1	CASSQDWAGDRGDNEQFF
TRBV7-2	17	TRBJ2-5	CASSPPEGRGIQETQYF
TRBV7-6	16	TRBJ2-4	CASSLGAGGAKNIQYF
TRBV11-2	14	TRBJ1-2	CASSGPDREGGYTF
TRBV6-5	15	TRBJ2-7	CASSSGRGGIYEQYF